These 4 T cell receptor beta chains originate from one sample sequenced in a study of technical replicates of blood from four donors listed by TCRdb under 2017. The protocol used for the library was the immunoSEQ multiplex PCR assay. TCRdb retrieved this table from immuneACCESS and kept in-frame rearrangements only. Not all clones are present; in checked studies, unresolved V genes account for under half, and no reason is known for the remainder. The sample data list 53,000 or so clones, and 86% of these were observed just once. Roughly 5.3% of the sample lies in the top ten. The sample was PBMCs. Receptors originate from a human donor in good health. Some clones in this sample may be carry-over from other donors' samples.

This chain connects TRBV6-1 to TRBJ2-1; D is perhaps TRBD1 (8 bases). Germline-derived CDR1 and CDR2 are MNHNS and SASEGT. The length of the CDR3 is 18 residues. V dropped 2 bases and J dropped 10 bases, with 27 bases sitting between them. CDR3 protein: CASSEIGQGAREQGEQFF. The CDR3 coding sequence is TGTGCCAGCAGTGAAATTGGTCAGGGGGCGCGGGAGCAGGGAGAGCAGTTCTTC.

This rearrangement joins TRBV19 to TRBJ2-7; the D gene is possibly TRBD1 (5 bases). Germline V gives CDR1 LNHDA, CDR2 SQIVND (reference sequence). The CDR3 is 13 residues long. Trimming stripped 3 bases from V and 2 bases from J, with 8 bases between. The CDR3 DNA sequence: TGTGCCAGTAGTATGGGGCGGACCTACGAGCAGTACTTC. Its protein product is CASSMGRTYEQYF.

This clone was detected only a few times. The chain uses TRBV6-5 and TRBJ1-2; D remains ambiguous. CDR3 size: 12 residues. Germline V gene data show CDR1 as MNHEY and CDR2 as SVGAGI. Trimming removed 11 bases from V and 6 bases from J, with 16 bases in between. CDR3: CALGRREDGYTF. CDR3 nucleotides: TGTGCCCTCGGTCGGCGAGAGGATGGCTACACCTTC.

The rearrangement uses TRBV9 and TRBJ2-1; no definite D call. The V and J ends lost 5 bases and 8 bases respectively, with 8 bases between them. This CDR3 region has 11 residues. Germline CDR1 and CDR2: SGDLS and YYNGEE. The DNA of the CDR3 is TGTGCCAGCAGTTGGGCAGATGAGCAGTTCTTC. Its translation is CASSWADEQFF.